The 26 T cell receptor beta chains below come from one sample, sequenced in a study of molecular identifiers for immune sequencing clone quantification. TCRdb re-called the PCR reads through MiXCR, storing one row per CDR3 protein. The sample records 400,000 to 600,000 distinct CDR3 sequences, 20% to 25% being singletons. The specimen was naive CD8+ T cells from blood, with Jurkat cell RNA spiked in. Indicated subset: FACS-sorted CD8+CD4-CCR7+CD45RA+ naive T cells. Source of these receptors: a human donor in good health. Some libraries in this study had Jurkat cell RNA spiked in.

In its sample, this clonotype was seen many times. The rearrangement uses TRBV5-4 and TRBJ1-1; D gene unclear. CDR3 size: 14 residues. The V end was cut by 0 bases, the J end by 0 bases, with 6 bases between. Germline lookup yields CDR1 SGHNT and CDR2 YYREEE (reference sequence). DNA of the CDR3: TGTGCCAGCAGCTTGGCCGATATGAACACTGAAGCTTTCTTT. Translation gives CASSLADMNTEAFF.

This clonotype was picked up a small number of times. The J gene is TRBJ2-3, the V gene TRBV11-3; D unclear. The germline V gene has CDR1 SGHNT and CDR2 YENEEA. Trimming took off 1 base at V and 0 bases at J, with 8 bases between the two ends. The CDR3 is 15 amino acids. The chain's CDR3 is CASSLGTVSTDTQYF. The CDR3 DNA is TGTGCCAGCAGCTTAGGGACGGTTAGCACAGATACGCAGTATTTT.

A word on this clonotype: A much larger clonotype is one base distant, so this may be a read error. The chain recombines TRBV29-1 with TRBJ2-5, with 7 bases lining up with TRBD1. The CDR3 is 15 residues long. V lost 7 bases to trimming and J lost 5 bases; unmatched junction nucleotides: 16. Per germline, CDR1 SQVTM and CDR2 ANQGSEA. The CDR3 is CSAFPQTGVHETQYF. The CDR3 nucleotides are TGCAGCGCTTTCCCCCAAACAGGGGTTCACGAGACCCAGTACTTC. The full variable domain, completed using reference TRBV29-1 and TRBJ2-5, is SAVISQKPSRDICQRGTSLTIQCQVDSQVTMMFWYRQQPGQSLTLIATANQGSEATYESGFVIDKFPISRPNLTFSTLTVSNMSPEDSSIYLCSAFPQTGVHETQYFGPGTRLLVL.

V is TRBV10-3 and J is TRBJ2-7, with D unresolved. CDR3 length equals 14 residues. Trimming took off 5 bases at V and 0 bases at J, with 11 bases between the two ends. Per the germline V gene, CDR1 is ENHRY and CDR2 is SYGVKD. CDR3 sequence: CAISTPPNSYEQYF. For the CDR3, the DNA is TGTGCCATCAGTACTCCGCCCAACTCCTACGAGCAGTACTTC.

As to this clonotype: A much larger clone sits a single nucleotide away, making a read error possible. Lacking the conserved final phenylalanine or tryptophan, this CDR3 likely reflects a read error. V is TRBV12-3 or TRBV12-4 and J is TRBJ2-5; D unclear. The CDR3 covers 13 residues. Trimming cost V 6 bases and J 3 bases, with 11 bases left between them. CDR3 protein: CASRPPGEETQYS. DNA of the CDR3: TGTGCCAGCAGGCCCCCGGGCGAAGAGACCCAGTACTCC.

V is TRBV4-1 and J is TRBJ2-7, with TRBD1 matching over 7 bases. Germline V lookup: CDR1 MGHRA, CDR2 YSYEKL. Trimming at V came to 3 bases and at J to 3 bases, leaving 14 bases not matched to a gene. This CDR3 has 17 residues. The CDR3 is CASSQEVSTGIIYEQYF. The CDR3 nucleotides read TGCGCCAGCAGCCAGGAAGTTTCGACAGGGATAATCTACGAGCAGTACTTC.

This chain links TRBV30 with TRBJ2-5; TRBD2 matches 9 bases. With 0 bases clipped from V and 3 bases from J, the junction kept 8 bases outside the gene matches. This CDR3 comprises 16 residues. Germline CDR1 is GTSNPN and CDR2 is SVGIG (reference sequence). This CDR3 reads CAWSVIAGGLEETQYF. The CDR3 DNA reads TGTGCCTGGAGTGTAATTGCGGGGGGGCTCGAAGAGACCCAGTACTTC.

This clonotype was counted a single time. This may arise from a read error, as a much more abundant clone is one base away. The chain has TRBV6-5 and TRBJ1-6, with 7 nucleotides matching TRBD1. Germline-derived CDR1 and CDR2 are MNHEY and SVGAGI. CDR3 size: 15 residues. The CDR3 loop reads CAGSYQTGSISPLHF. The CDR3 region has the DNA TGTGCCGGCAGTTACCAGACAGGGAGTATTTCACCCCTCCACTTT.

Concerning this clonotype: One end of the junction varies from germline; a read error may be responsible. This chain connects TRBV19 to TRBJ2-3; weak D call: TRBD1 (6 bases). CDR3 size: 16 residues. Germline assignment: CDR1 LNHDA and CDR2 SQIVND (reference sequence). In DNA form, the CDR3 reads TGCGCCAGTAGTCCAGGGGCGCGGAGTGGGGTGGATACGCAGTGTTTT. It encodes CASSPGARSGVDTQCF.

Comments on this clonotype: The germline gene is not matched at one end of the junction; a read error may be the cause. The chain uses TRBV6-5 and TRBJ2-7; possibly TRBD1 for D (5 bases). The germline V gene has CDR1 MNHEY and CDR2 SVGAGI. This CDR3 is 16 amino acids long. CDR3 bases: TGTGCCAGCACTCCCAGCTGGGGCCCCGAGGCAGGCGAGCAGTACTTT. Protein sequence: CASTPSWGPEAGEQYF.

This clonotype was seen many times. A read error may account for a junction end that differs from germline. The chain combines TRBV2 with TRBJ2-3; the D is unclear. The CDR3 runs 8 residues. The germline CDR1 and CDR2 sequences are SNHLY and FYNNEI. CDR3: CASSSHLF. CDR3 in DNA: TGTGCCAGCAGCTCTCACCTTTTT.

This clonotype was detected a few times. This rearrangement joins TRBV21-1 to TRBJ1-2. TRBV21-1 is classified as a pseudogene. This CDR3 is built from 16 residues. CDR3 coding DNA: TGTGCCAGCAGCTCTTCCGGCCGGCGGATCGACTATGGCTACACCTTC. It specifies CASSSSGRRIDYGYTF.

The rearrangement links TRBV27 to TRBJ2-3; the match to TRBD1 covers 7 bases. The CDR3 contains 13 residues. Unmatched junction bases numbered 10, after V lost 10 bases and J lost 6 bases. The germline V gene encodes CDR1 MNHEY and CDR2 SMNVEV (reference sequence). The CDR3: CANQGEGLDTQYF. In DNA form, the CDR3 reads TGTGCCAATCAGGGGGAAGGGCTGGATACGCAGTATTTT.

With respect to this clonotype: Since a much larger clone is just one base distant, this may be a read error. The J gene is TRBJ2-7, the V gene TRBV5-6, with 11 nucleotides matching TRBD1. The CDR3 sequence is 13 residues long. V was clipped by 5 bases and J by 7 bases; unmatched bases: 5. Germline CDR1 is SGHDT and CDR2 is YYEEEE. CDR3 sequence reads: CASSGQGAWEQYF. In DNA form, the CDR3 reads TGTGCCAGCAGTGGACAGGGGGCATGGGAGCAGTACTTC.

The chain carries TRBV4-1 and TRBJ1-1; D ambiguous. CDR3 size: 14 residues. V was trimmed by 3 bases and J by 5 bases, leaving 13 bases between them. The germline V gene encodes CDR1 MGHRA and CDR2 YSYEKL. For the CDR3, the DNA is TGCGCCAGCAGCCAGGGCGGGGATTGGACTGAAGCTTTCTTT. The encoded protein is CASSQGGDWTEAFF.

The table lists this clonotype with a few counts. The V and J genes are TRBV4-3 and TRBJ2-1, with D possibly being TRBD2 (6 bases). CDR3 length: 16 amino acids. CDR1 and CDR2 from the germline V gene are LGHNA and YSLEER. Trimming left V 0 bases short and J 0 bases short, with 9 bases between. The CDR3 bases are TGCGCCAGCAGCCAAGATCGGGGGACCTCCTACAATGAGCAGTTCTTC. Translating it yields CASSQDRGTSYNEQFF.

V and J are TRBV7-3 and TRBJ2-2; D remains unclear. The germline V gene has CDR1 SGHTA and CDR2 FQGTGA. This CDR3 is 13 amino acids long. V was clipped by 5 bases and J by 5 bases, with 9 bases between them. The CDR3 loop reads CASSPVATGELFF. For the CDR3, the DNA is TGTGCCAGCAGCCCCGTTGCTACCGGGGAGCTGTTTTTT.

This clonotype was counted at least ten times. V and J are TRBV11-2 and TRBJ2-1; D is unresolved. Deletions cut 0 bases from V and 7 bases from J, with 16 bases between. The CDR3 runs to 16 residues. Germline V gene lookup returns CDR1 SGHAT and CDR2 FQNNGV. CDR3 residues: CASSLETYRSDNEQFF. The CDR3 nucleotides read TGTGCCAGCAGCTTAGAGACGTACCGCTCGGATAATGAGCAGTTCTTC.

The table lists this clonotype with a few counts. V gene TRBV11-2 combines with J gene TRBJ2-5, with 10 bases aligning to TRBD2. The CDR3 sequence is 15 residues long. The germline V gene has CDR1 SGHAT and CDR2 FQNNGV. The trim removed 1 base at V and 5 bases at J, leaving 4 bases unmatched. The CDR3 spells CASSLAGTSAETQYF. CDR3 DNA sequence: TGTGCCAGCAGCTTAGCAGGGACTAGCGCGGAGACCCAGTACTTC.

This clonotype was seen more than once but under ten times. This sequence joins TRBV5-6 and TRBJ2-1; D not resolved. Trimming pared 1 base from V and 3 bases from J, leaving 8 bases between. In germline, CDR1 is SGHDT, CDR2 YYEEEE. The CDR3 has 14 residues. The CDR3: CASSLKQIYNEQFF. The CDR3 region has the DNA TGTGCCAGCAGCTTGAAGCAGATCTACAATGAGCAGTTCTTC.

On this clonotype: The junction differs from germline at one of its ends, possibly a read error. The J gene is TRBJ2-5, the V gene TRBV7-9; 8 bases are shared with TRBD1. CDR1 and CDR2 (germline): SEHNR, FQNEAQ (reference sequence). The CDR3 sequence is 17 residues long. CDR3 bases: TGTGCCAGCAGCTTACCCGCGGGGACAGGCCCCCAAGAGACCCAGTGCTTC. It translates to CASSLPAGTGPQETQCF.

Concerning this clonotype itself: This may come from a read error, since a much larger clone is one base off. The rearrangement joins TRBV2 to TRBJ2-7, with no clear D. The CDR3 is 18 amino acids. Germline V gives CDR1 SNHLY, CDR2 FYNNEI. V was cut by 3 bases and J by 0 bases, with 21 bases left in between. The CDR3 loop reads CASSEVGGSSPSSYEQYF. The CDR3 DNA sequence: TGTGCCAGCAGTGAGGTTGGCGGCTCGTCCCCCAGCTCCTACGAGCAGTACTTC.

This clonotype was seen repeatedly, ten times or more. V and J are TRBV7-9 and TRBJ1-1; D possibly corresponds to TRBD1 (5 bases). Trimming cost V 1 base and J 1 base, with 7 bases left between them. Per germline, CDR1 SEHNR and CDR2 FQNEAQ (reference sequence). The CDR3 is made up of 14 amino acids. The CDR3 sequence: CASSLGTKNTEAFF. Written as DNA, the CDR3 is TGTGCCAGCAGCTTAGGGACAAAGAACACTGAAGCTTTCTTT.

This clonotype showed up many times. J is TRBJ2-3 and V is TRBV29-1; weak D call: TRBD2 (5 bases). The CDR3 totals 14 residues. V was shortened by 4 bases and J by 0 bases, with 11 bases between the two germline ends. Germline CDR1 reads SQVTM; CDR2 reads ANQGSEA. CDR3 residues: CSVVSWESTDTQYF. The CDR3 nucleotides read TGCAGCGTTGTTTCGTGGGAGAGCACAGATACGCAGTATTTT.

This clonotype was picked up many times. The chain couples TRBV24-1 to TRBJ2-2; no clear D gene. The CDR3 loop spans 13 amino acids. Germline assignment: CDR1 KGHDR and CDR2 SFDVKD. Trimming took off 4 bases at V and 3 bases at J, with 5 bases between the two ends. CDR3 amino acids: CATSDSYTGELFF. CDR3 bases: TGTGCCACCAGTGACTCTTACACCGGGGAGCTGTTTTTT.

The chain joins TRBV20-1 to TRBJ2-7; 11 positions match TRBD2. V lost 0 bases, J lost 4 bases, and 5 bases stayed unmatched. The CDR3 covers 15 residues. Germline V gene lookup returns CDR1 DFQATT and CDR2 SNEGSKA (reference sequence). In DNA form, the CDR3 reads TGCAGTGCTAGAGATATTACTAGCGGGAGTTACGAGCAGTACTTC. Translation: CSARDITSGSYEQYF.